This entry lists 10 T cell receptor beta chains sequenced from one sample in a study of T cells after yellow fever vaccination (dated by TCRdb to between 2018 and 2021). Sample treatment or condition, as interpreted from the label and publication: live attenuated yellow fever vaccine strain. The library was prepared using 5' RACE. The run used an Illumina NovaSeq 6000. Using fastp trimming at Q25 and MiXCR clonotype assembly, TCRdb reanalyzed the public sequencing data and kept in-frame beta chains. Rows merge per CDR3 protein into single entries with the most common DNA and genes. Here the sample has under 150,000 distinct CDR3 sequences; about 16% occur a single time. The ten largest make up 35% to 45% of the sample. The source material was CD8+ T cells sorted from PBMCs, sampled 5 days after the yellow fever booster vaccination. These receptors all stem from a man between 18 and 35 years old who received the YFV17D yellow fever vaccine.

This clonotype was counted between two and nine times. V usage is TRBV7-2 and J usage is TRBJ1-2; maybe TRBD1 (6 bases). Germline V gene lookup returns CDR1 SGHTA and CDR2 FQGNSA. This CDR3 is 17 amino acids long. Trimming removed 1 base at V and 4 bases at J, with 19 bases between. Here the CDR3 reads CASSLGAGGAHSYGYTF. CDR3 DNA sequence: TGTGCCAGCAGCTTAGGGGCGGGGGGGGCGCATAGCTATGGCTACACCTTC.

The V gene is TRBV27, the J gene TRBJ2-2; no clear D. This CDR3 region has 16 residues. The ends were cut back, 5 bases at V and 1 base at J, with 14 bases in the middle. Per germline, CDR1 MNHEY and CDR2 SMNVEV (reference sequence). CDR3 sequence reads: CASSLERTGNTGELFF. The DNA of the CDR3 is TGTGCCAGCAGTCTGGAACGGACGGGGAACACCGGGGAGCTGTTTTTT.

The CDR3 sequence is CASKEWRDGGYSPLHF. CDR3 DNA: TGTGCCAGCAAGGAATGGCGGGACGGGGGGTATTCACCCCTCCACTTT. The V gene is TRBV27, the J gene TRBJ1-6; TRBD1 is a possible D gene (5 bases). CDR1 MNHEY and CDR2 SMNVEV come from the germline V gene (reference sequence). The ends were cut back, 7 bases at V and 8 bases at J, with 21 bases in the middle. There are 16 residues in the CDR3.

The chain has TRBV20-1 and TRBJ1-4; no firm D call. This CDR3 region has 13 residues. Germline V gives CDR1 DFQATT, CDR2 SNEGSKA (reference sequence). V was shortened by 8 bases and J by 8 bases, with 18 bases between the two germline ends. The CDR3, as DNA: TGCAGTCATCGCCAGGCCTATTCGGAAAAACTGTTTTTT. Protein: CSHRQAYSEKLFF.

This clonotype was counted only a few times. The CDR3 DNA sequence: TGTGCCAGCAGTTACTCGAATCTTTTGTCGGGAAGCACAGATACGCAGTATTTT. This sequence encodes CASSYSNLLSGSTDTQYF. The chain links TRBV6-6 to TRBJ2-3; possible D gene TRBD2, 5 bases. V shed 0 bases and J shed 0 bases, with 16 bases lying between them. CDR1 is MNHNY, CDR2 SVGAGI, per germline (reference sequence). The CDR3 spans 18 residues.

The chain couples TRBV6-2 or TRBV6-3 to TRBJ2-7, with D perhaps matching TRBD1 (6 bases). The CDR3 totals 12 residues. The V end lost 8 bases, the J end lost 2 bases, and 10 bases lay between the germline ends. Germline lookup yields CDR1 MNHEY and CDR2 SVGEGT. The CDR3 DNA follows: TGTGCCAGCGGGGACAATCCCTACGAGCAGTACTTC. Encoded protein: CASGDNPYEQYF.

The CDR3 nucleotides read TGTGCCAGCTATGGGGAAGAGACCCAGTACTTC. It codes for CASYGEETQYF. This sequence joins TRBV6-5 and TRBJ2-5; D remains ambiguous. This CDR3 has 11 residues. Germline CDR1 is MNHEY and CDR2 is SVGAGI. Trimming took off 8 bases at V and 3 bases at J, with 7 bases between the two ends.

This clonotype was seen a handful of times. CDR3 sequence reads: CASSYSKAGGYNEQFF. For the CDR3, the DNA is TGTGCCAGCAGTTACTCGAAAGCGGGGGGGTACAATGAGCAGTTCTTC. The V call is TRBV6-5, the J call TRBJ2-1, with 10 bases matching TRBD2. The CDR3 sequence is 16 residues long. CDR1 MNHEY and CDR2 SVGAGI come from the germline V gene. The V and J ends lost 0 bases and 4 bases, in that order; junction bases with no gene match: 3.

The chain uses TRBV6-4 and TRBJ2-3, with 13 nucleotides matching TRBD2. Per germline, CDR1 MRHNA and CDR2 SNTAGT. This CDR3 has 17 residues. With V trimmed by 6 bases and J by 6 bases, 12 bases remained unmatched. CDR3 protein: CASSPATSGGGADTQYF. CDR3 bases: TGTGCCAGCAGCCCAGCCACTAGCGGGGGGGGAGCCGATACGCAGTATTTT.

This chain connects TRBV3-1 to TRBJ2-7; 7 bases are a match to TRBD1. Germline assignment: CDR1 LGHDT and CDR2 YNNKEL (reference sequence). The CDR3 covers 14 residues. V shed 2 bases and J 2 bases; nucleotides not matched to a gene: 3. Here the CDR3 DNA reads TGTGCCAGCAGCCAATCGACAGGGCCCTACGAGCAGTACGTC. Translation: CASSQSTGPYEQYV.